The clone carrying this T cell receptor beta chain was found many times. Its specificity is unknown. The data were taken from a study of T cell repertoires in cytomegalovirus infection. Study background: Public TCR beta signatures marked donors with CMV infection and the matching HLA.

TCRdb processed the reads anew with MiXCR; each CDR3 protein has one entry. The repertoire has roughly 230,000 distinct CDR3 sequences, about 12% of them found once; the top ten carry 1.6%. General study results and limits: Ex vivo responses were dominated by HLA-C-restricted CMV-specific TCR beta clonotypes.

This receptor was identified in a human donor in good health (CMV status not recorded). Some clones in this sample may be carry-over from other donors' samples. Sample: PBMCs.

The CDR3 nucleotides read TGTGCCAGCAGCGAGGGGACAGGGTTCTACGAGCAGTACTTC. Translated: CASSEGTGFYEQYF. The rearrangement uses TRBV7-2 and TRBJ2-7, with 9 bases fitting TRBD1. The CDR3 length is 14 residues. V lost 5 bases to trimming and J lost 3 bases; unmatched junction nucleotides: 5. Germline V gene sequence: CDR1 SGHTA, CDR2 FQGNSA.